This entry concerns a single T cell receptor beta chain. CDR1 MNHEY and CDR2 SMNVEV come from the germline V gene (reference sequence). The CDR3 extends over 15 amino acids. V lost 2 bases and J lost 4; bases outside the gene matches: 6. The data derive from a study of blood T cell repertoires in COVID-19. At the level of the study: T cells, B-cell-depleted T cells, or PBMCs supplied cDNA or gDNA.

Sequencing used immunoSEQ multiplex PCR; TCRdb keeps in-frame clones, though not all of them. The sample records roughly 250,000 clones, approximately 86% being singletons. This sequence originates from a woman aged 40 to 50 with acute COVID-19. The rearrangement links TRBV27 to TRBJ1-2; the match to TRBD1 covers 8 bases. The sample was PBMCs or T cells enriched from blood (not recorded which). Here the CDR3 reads CASSLRTGRIYGYTF. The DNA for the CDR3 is TGTGCCAGCAGTTTACGGACAGGGCGGATCTATGGCTACACCTTC.